The clone carrying this T cell receptor (beta chain) was detected a few times. Germline CDR1 reads MGHRA; CDR2 reads YSYEKL. This CDR3 region has 13 residues. The V and J ends lost 2 bases and 9 bases respectively, with 11 bases between them. This sample was taken from a study of blood T cell repertoires in COVID-19. In the study overall: Acute and convalescent COVID-19 samples came from the United States, Italy and Spain. The cDNA or gDNA used as material had been derived from T cells, B-cell-depleted T cells, or PBMCs.

Source study methods: How many nucleated cells were present was estimated from reference gene primer amplification. Sequencing was performed with immunoSEQ multiplex PCR; in TCRdb, only in-frame clones are kept and a portion is missing. V and J calls plus clone size are reproduced from that table; the DNA served to infer D and trimming. The top ten hold around 4.1% of the sample, which has 88,000 or so clones, approximately 85% seen once. The rearrangement uses TRBV4-1 and TRBJ2-1; the D is unclear. Sequences were obtained from peripheral blood. This TCR was recovered from a man aged 55 to 70 with acute or convalescent COVID-19. The CDR3 DNA is TGCGCCAGCAGCCAACTTGGTTCCGGTGAGCAGTTCTTC. Protein product: CASSQLGSGEQFF.